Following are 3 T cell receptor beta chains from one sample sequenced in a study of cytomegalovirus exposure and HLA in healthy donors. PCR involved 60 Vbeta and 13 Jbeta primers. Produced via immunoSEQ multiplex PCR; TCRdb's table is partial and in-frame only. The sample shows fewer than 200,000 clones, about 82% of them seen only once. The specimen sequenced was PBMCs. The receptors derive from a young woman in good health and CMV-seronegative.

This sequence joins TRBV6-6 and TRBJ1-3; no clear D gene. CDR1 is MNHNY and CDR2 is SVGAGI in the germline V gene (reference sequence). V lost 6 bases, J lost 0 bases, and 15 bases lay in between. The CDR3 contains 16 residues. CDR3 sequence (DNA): TGTGCCAGCAGATTCGCAGAGGGTATCTCTGGAAACACCATATATTTT. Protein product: CASRFAEGISGNTIYF.

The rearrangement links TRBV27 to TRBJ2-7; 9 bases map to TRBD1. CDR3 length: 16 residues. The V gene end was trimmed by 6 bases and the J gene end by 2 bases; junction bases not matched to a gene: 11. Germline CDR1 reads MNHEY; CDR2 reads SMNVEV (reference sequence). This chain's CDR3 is CASRSLPGQGPYEQYF. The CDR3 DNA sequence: TGTGCCAGCAGATCCCTACCGGGACAGGGACCCTACGAGCAGTACTTC.

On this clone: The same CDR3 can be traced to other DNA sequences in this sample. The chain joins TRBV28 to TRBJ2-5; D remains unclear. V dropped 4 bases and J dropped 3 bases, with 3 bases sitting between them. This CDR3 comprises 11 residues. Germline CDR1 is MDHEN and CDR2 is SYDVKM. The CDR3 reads CASSSEETQYF. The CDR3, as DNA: TGTGCCAGCAGTTCCGAAGAGACCCAGTACTTC.